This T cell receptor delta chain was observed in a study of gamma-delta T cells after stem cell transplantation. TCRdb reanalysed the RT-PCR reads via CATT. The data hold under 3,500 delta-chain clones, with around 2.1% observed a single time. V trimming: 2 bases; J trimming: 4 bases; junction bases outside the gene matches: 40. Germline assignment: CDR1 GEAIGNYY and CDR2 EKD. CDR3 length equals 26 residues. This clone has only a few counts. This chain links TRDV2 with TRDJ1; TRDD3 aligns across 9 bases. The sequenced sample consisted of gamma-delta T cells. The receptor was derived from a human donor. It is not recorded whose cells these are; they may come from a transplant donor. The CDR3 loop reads CACDKLILSSPSTLSSTGGPLDKLIF. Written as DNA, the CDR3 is TGTGCCTGTGACAAATTAATCCTTTCGTCACCCTCAACTCTTTCTTCTACTGGGGGACCCCTCGATAAACTCATCTTT.